The 25 T cell receptor beta chains in this list originate from one sample, sequenced in a study of cytomegalovirus exposure and HLA in healthy donors. A multiplex PCR was run with 60 Vbeta primers and 13 Jbeta primers. The repertoire was sequenced with immunoSEQ multiplex PCR; TCRdb's copy has only in-frame clones and lacks some. This table holds 150,000 to 200,000 clones, approximately 85% found once. The sequencing sample was made of PBMCs. These receptors were obtained from a man aged 18 to 30 in good health and CMV-seropositive.

This clone was observed a handful of times. The J gene is TRBJ2-7, the V gene TRBV6-1; 9 bases align to TRBD1. Germline CDR1 and CDR2: MNHNS and SASEGT. This CDR3 spans 12 amino acids. Trimming took 5 bases from V and 6 from J; bases not matched to a gene: 2. The CDR3 DNA is TGTGCCAGCAGTAGGACAGGGGCCGAGCAGTACTTC. Residues: CASSRTGAEQYF.

The chain uses TRBV5-1 and TRBJ2-6, with D tentatively TRBD1 (6 bases). The germline V gene encodes CDR1 SGHRS and CDR2 YFSETQ. CDR3 length: 17 amino acids. V dropped 0 bases and J dropped 0 bases, with 10 bases sitting between them. Written as DNA, the CDR3 is TGCGCCAGCAGCTTGGAGGTAGGGGGCTCTGGGGCCAACGTCCTGACTTTC. It encodes CASSLEVGGSGANVLTF.

V gene TRBV5-4 combines with J gene TRBJ2-5, with D perhaps matching TRBD1 (5 bases). Between the trimmed V and J ends, which lost 3 bases and 4 bases, there was a span of 10 bases. Germline V CDR1 and CDR2: SGHNT, YYREEE (reference sequence). This CDR3 is built from 13 residues. The CDR3 DNA follows: TGTGCCAGCAGCTCGTTCCAGGGAGAGACCCAGTACTTC. Translating it yields CASSSFQGETQYF.

The chain has TRBV16 and TRBJ1-4, with D hard to call. Trimming removed 0 bases from V and 7 bases from J, with 12 bases in between. Germline values: CDR1 KGHSY, CDR2 FQNENV. The CDR3 consists of 15 residues. The CDR3 DNA reads TGTGCCAGCAGCCAATCTTTGGGAGTGGGTGAAAAACTGTTTTTT. Amino acids: CASSQSLGVGEKLFF.

The chain combines TRBV7-9 with TRBJ2-2; 9 nucleotides match TRBD1. CDR3 length equals 15 residues. After removal of 3 bases from V and 5 bases from J, the junction contained 4 bases not matched to a gene. The germline V gene encodes CDR1 SEHNR and CDR2 FQNEAQ (reference sequence). The CDR3 DNA reads as TGTGCCAGCAGCTTCCCGGGACAGGGAACCGGGGAGCTGTTTTTT. Residues: CASSFPGQGTGELFF.

This clone came up a few times. The chain couples TRBV18 to TRBJ1-1; D is ambiguous. This CDR3 has 14 residues. V lost 6 bases to trimming and J lost 1 base, with 12 bases between them. The V gene's germline CDR1 is KGHSH and CDR2 LQKENI. CDR3 sequence (DNA): TGTGCCAGCTCGCGAACCGGTACGAACACTGAAGCTTTCTTT. Protein product: CASSRTGTNTEAFF.

The J gene is TRBJ2-5, the V gene TRBV7-2; D unresolved. CDR1 and CDR2 (germline): SGHTA, FQGNSA. CDR3 length: 15 amino acids. Trimming left V 2 bases short and J 5 bases short, with 15 bases between. The CDR3 nucleotides read TGTGCCAGCAGCTTAAGTGCCCGAAGAGGCGAGACCCAGTACTTC. The encoded protein is CASSLSARRGETQYF.

J is TRBJ2-5 and V is TRBV7-9; no clear D gene. Germline V gene data show CDR1 as SEHNR and CDR2 as FQNEAQ (reference sequence). The CDR3 loop spans 11 amino acids. Trimming left V 4 bases short and J 5 bases short, with 5 bases between. CDR3 nucleotide sequence: TGTGCCAGCAGCTCCTCCGAGACCCAGTACTTC. This sequence encodes CASSSSETQYF.

The chain employs TRBV7-2 and TRBJ1-2, with TRBD1 matching over 7 bases. Germline loops: CDR1 SGHTA, CDR2 FQGNSA. V lost 0 bases, J lost 0 bases, and 1 base stayed unmatched. CDR3 size: 15 residues. The CDR3 reads CASSLAGTANYGYTF. The CDR3 region has the DNA TGTGCCAGCAGCTTAGCCGGGACAGCTAACTATGGCTACACCTTC.

This clone was seen a few times. V is TRBV19 and J is TRBJ2-6, with 7 bases lining up with TRBD2. The ends lost 6 bases at V and 4 bases at J; junction bases unmatched: 15. Germline V lookup: CDR1 LNHDA, CDR2 SQIVND (reference sequence). The CDR3 is made up of 18 amino acids. The chain's CDR3 is CASRVSGRGVSGANVLTF. The CDR3 coding sequence is TGTGCCAGTAGAGTATCCGGACGGGGGGTGTCGGGGGCCAACGTCCTGACTTTC.

This chain connects TRBV7-7 to TRBJ2-2; no clear D gene. The CDR3 has 15 amino acids. Per germline, CDR1 SSHAT and CDR2 FNYEAQ (reference sequence). The DNA of the CDR3 is TGTGCTAGTACCCCAGACTCAATCACCACCGGGGAGCTGTTTTTT. It yields the protein CASTPDSITTGELFF.

The chain carries TRBV6-6 and TRBJ2-1, with D possibly matching TRBD1 (5 bases). Per germline, CDR1 MNHNY and CDR2 SVGAGI (reference sequence). The CDR3 covers 16 residues. V was cut by 5 bases and J by 9 bases, with 23 bases left in between. The CDR3 reads CASSQLVGSGQGEQFF. CDR3 nucleotide sequence: TGTGCCAGCAGTCAGTTAGTAGGCAGTGGACAAGGTGAGCAGTTCTTC.

CDR3 amino acids: CAWRPIPGQGFNQPQHF. CDR3 nucleotide sequence: TGTGCCTGGAGACCTATCCCGGGACAGGGGTTTAATCAGCCCCAGCATTTT. V gene TRBV30 combines with J gene TRBJ1-5; 10 nucleotides line up with TRBD1. The junction had 12 bases not matched to a gene; V was cut back by 3 bases and J by 4 bases. Germline loops: CDR1 GTSNPN, CDR2 SVGIG (reference sequence). This CDR3 contains 17 residues. The whole variable domain, remainder taken from reference TRBV30 and TRBJ1-5, is SQTIHQWPATLVQPVGSPLSLECTVEGTSNPNLYWYRQAAGRGLQLLFYSVGIGQISSEVPQNLSASRPQDRQFILSSKKLLLSDSGFYLCAWRPIPGQGFNQPQHFGDGTRLSIL.

The V and J genes are TRBV15 and TRBJ1-4; D is ambiguous. The V gene lost 0 bases and the J gene lost 3 bases, with 8 bases spanning the gap. Germline CDR1 is LNHNV and CDR2 is YYDKDF (reference sequence). This CDR3 is built from 15 residues. The CDR3 bases are TGTGCCACCAGCAGAGAAAGACATCCTAATGAAAAACTGTTTTTT. Its translation: CATSRERHPNEKLFF.

This chain connects TRBV7-2 to TRBJ1-2, with D possibly TRBD1 on 6 matching bases. V gave up 4 bases and J gave up 8 bases, with 17 bases separating them. Germline V gene data show CDR1 as SGHTA and CDR2 as FQGNSA. This CDR3 is built from 14 residues. The CDR3 DNA follows: TGTGCCAGCAGCTCCAGCAGCGGGGGGCAAGGCTACACCTTC. Protein sequence: CASSSSSGGQGYTF.

The CDR3 loop reads CASSRDSLETQYF. CDR3 sequence (DNA): TGCGCCAGCAGCCGGGACAGTTTAGAGACCCAGTACTTC. This chain links TRBV5-1 with TRBJ2-5, with 7 bases matching TRBD1. Germline loops: CDR1 SGHRS, CDR2 YFSETQ. V shed 4 bases, J shed 4 bases, and the junction held 4 bases outside the gene matches. CDR3 length equals 13 residues.

This chain uses TRBV6-1 with TRBJ2-7; 7 bases line up with TRBD1. The trim removed 4 bases at V and 2 bases at J, leaving 5 bases unmatched. Germline CDR1 reads MNHNS; CDR2 reads SASEGT. The length of the CDR3 is 14 residues. As DNA, the CDR3 is TGTGCCAGCAGTGCAGACAGGGTAGCCTACGAGCAGTACTTC. It yields the protein CASSADRVAYEQYF.

This chain joins TRBV30 and TRBJ2-7, with 8 bases aligning to TRBD1. This CDR3 is built from 12 residues. Trimming took 0 bases from V and 6 from J; bases not matched to a gene: 1. CDR1 is GTSNPN and CDR2 is SVGIG in the germline V gene (reference sequence). This CDR3 is CAWSVTGGEQYF. In nucleotides, the CDR3 is TGTGCCTGGAGTGTAACAGGGGGCGAGCAGTACTTC.

This chain joins TRBV9 and TRBJ2-3; D might be TRBD2 (5 bases). Trimming took off 1 base at V and 2 bases at J, with 11 bases between the two ends. This CDR3 is built from 15 residues. Germline assignment: CDR1 SGDLS and CDR2 YYNGEE. The CDR3 bases are TGTGCCAGCAGCGTAAGAAGCGGATCCACAGATACGCAGTATTTT. Protein sequence: CASSVRSGSTDTQYF.

The J gene is TRBJ1-5, the V gene TRBV7-9; possible D gene TRBD1, 5 bases. This CDR3 comprises 15 residues. Looked up from germline, CDR1 is SEHNR and CDR2 is FQNEAQ (reference sequence). The V end was cut by 7 bases, the J end by 5 bases, with 18 bases between. As DNA, the CDR3 is TGTGCCAGCACCCCGGGGGAGGGCCGCCATCAGCCCCAGCATTTT. Amino acids: CASTPGEGRHQPQHF.

This chain joins TRBV4-1 and TRBJ2-2, with TRBD1 matching 9 bases. Unmatched junction bases numbered 8, after V lost 6 bases and J lost 6 bases. The CDR3 contains 15 residues. CDR1 is MGHRA, CDR2 YSYEKL, per germline. CDR3 DNA sequence: TGCGCCAGCAGTCACCGGGACAGGGATTCCGGGGAGCTGTTTTTT. Protein: CASSHRDRDSGELFF.

In its sample, this clone was seen once. V usage is TRBV5-8 and J usage is TRBJ2-5; 7 nucleotides agree with TRBD2. This CDR3 has 15 amino acids. Germline CDR1 reads SGHTS; CDR2 reads YDEGEE. After removal of 0 bases from V and 4 bases from J, the junction contained 6 bases not matched to a gene. The CDR3 nucleotides are TGTGCCAGCAGCTTGGTCGCGGGGGATCTAGAGACCCAGTACTTC. It specifies CASSLVAGDLETQYF.

Note on this clone: The same CDR3 is also encoded by other DNA sequences in this sample. The chain uses TRBV5-1 and TRBJ2-3; tentative D call: TRBD2 (6 bases). The CDR3 spans 15 residues. Between the trimmed V and J ends, which lost 0 bases and 0 bases, there was a span of 8 bases. Germline V lookup: CDR1 SGHRS, CDR2 YFSETQ. The CDR3 region has the DNA TGCGCCAGCAGCTTGGCCGGGACTAGCACAGATACGCAGTATTTT. It yields the protein CASSLAGTSTDTQYF.

Only a few counts were recorded for this clone. The chain joins TRBV5-8 to TRBJ2-7; no definite D call. Germline V CDR1 and CDR2: SGHTS, YDEGEE. V dropped 3 bases and J dropped 2 bases, with 3 bases sitting between them. This CDR3 is 11 amino acids long. The CDR3 is CASSSTYEQYF. The CDR3 nucleotides read TGTGCCAGCAGCTCTACCTACGAGCAGTACTTC.

V usage is TRBV7-8 and J usage is TRBJ1-1; tentative D call: TRBD1 (6 bases). The CDR3 spans 16 residues. The V gene's germline CDR1 is SGHVS and CDR2 FQNEAQ. Deletions cut 5 bases from V and 6 bases from J, with 22 bases between. The CDR3 sequence is CASSRGLLRKGAEAFF. The CDR3 nucleotides are TGTGCCAGCAGCCGAGGGTTACTTAGGAAGGGGGCTGAAGCTTTCTTT.